The 23 T cell receptor beta chains below were found in one sample sequenced in a study of CD8 T cells in ankylosing spondylitis. TCRdb reprocessed the 5' RACE reads via MiXCR and lists one record per CDR3 protein. The table includes roughly 700,000 distinct CDR3 sequences, roughly 19% detected once. No antigen has been assigned to these receptors. Study results and caveats: One TCR beta motif, made up of eight or nine highly homologous variants, appeared characteristic of ankylosing spondylitis blood.

The sequenced sample was blood, either unsorted or a sorted T cell fraction (not recorded which). The receptor source for this set is a male donor with ankylosing spondylitis.

This chain links TRBV29-1 with TRBJ2-5; 7 nucleotides agree with TRBD1. Per the germline V gene, CDR1 is SQVTM and CDR2 is ANQGSEA. After removal of 6 bases from V and 4 bases from J, the junction contained 5 bases not matched to a gene. CDR3 length: 12 residues. DNA of the CDR3: TGCAGCGTCGACAGGGCGGCAGAGACCCAGTACTTC. Its protein is CSVDRAAETQYF.

This clonotype was picked up a small number of times. The chain joins TRBV7-3 to TRBJ1-2; a weak D match, TRBD1 (6 bases). The CDR3 has 14 amino acids. Germline V gene data show CDR1 as SGHTA and CDR2 as FQGTGA. Trimming left V 0 bases short and J 8 bases short, with 13 bases between. The CDR3: CASSLTGGSSGYTF. CDR3 nucleotide sequence: TGTGCCAGCAGCTTAACGGGGGGCTCGAGCGGCTACACCTTC.

The chain carries TRBV10-2 and TRBJ2-3; tentatively, D is TRBD2 (6 bases). Trimming removed 0 bases from V and 1 base from J, with 11 bases in between. Germline-derived CDR1 and CDR2 are WSHSY and SAAADI. This CDR3 contains 16 residues. The CDR3 coding sequence is TGCGCCAGCAGTGAGTCCGGCGGGGTGGGCACAGATACGCAGTATTTT. Translation: CASSESGGVGTDTQYF.

This chain uses TRBV30 with TRBJ2-7; the D gene is possibly TRBD1 (6 bases). Trimming removed 3 bases at V and 2 bases at J, with 20 bases between. Germline-derived CDR1 and CDR2 are GTSNPN and SVGIG (reference sequence). The length of the CDR3 is 16 residues. This CDR3 reads CAWSDDPGHEPYEQYF. The CDR3 bases are TGTGCCTGGAGCGACGACCCGGGACACGAGCCCTACGAGCAGTACTTC.

Only a few counts were recorded for this clonotype. CDR3 sequence (DNA): TGCAGTGCTAGAGTTGTAGGGACGGCCGGCTACACCTTC. Its protein is CSARVVGTAGYTF. The rearrangement uses TRBV20-1 and TRBJ1-2; a possible D gene is TRBD1 (5 bases). The V end lost 1 base, the J end lost 8 bases, and 14 bases lay between the germline ends. This CDR3 spans 13 amino acids. CDR1 is DFQATT, CDR2 SNEGSKA, per germline (reference sequence).

This clonotype has just a few counts. The genes are TRBV12-3 or TRBV12-4 and TRBJ2-7; the D gene is possibly TRBD2 (6 bases). CDR3 length equals 13 residues. V was trimmed by 4 bases and J by 7 bases, leaving 14 bases between them. The CDR3 here is CASSSGAFWEQYF. The CDR3 coding sequence is TGTGCCAGCAGTTCGGGAGCCTTTTGGGAGCAGTACTTC.

Many counts were recorded for this clonotype. The genes are TRBV4-1 and TRBJ2-1, with a weak D call TRBD2 (5 bases). The germline V and J ends were trimmed by 1 base and 9 bases, with 13 bases remaining between them. This CDR3 contains 14 residues. Germline-derived CDR1 and CDR2 are MGHRA and YSYEKL. The CDR3 region has the DNA TGCGCCAGCAGCCAAGGTAGCGCCCTGCGTGAGCAGTTCTTC. It is translated as CASSQGSALREQFF.

This clonotype was detected ten times or more. V is TRBV7-9 and J is TRBJ1-3, with D possibly matching TRBD1 (6 bases). The CDR3 contains 15 residues. The germline V gene has CDR1 SEHNR and CDR2 FQNEAQ (reference sequence). Deletions cut 4 bases from V and 1 base from J, with 11 bases between. This CDR3 is CASSSTDSSGNTIYF. CDR3 DNA: TGTGCCAGCAGCTCCACGGACAGTTCTGGAAACACCATATATTTT.

V usage is TRBV5-1 and J usage is TRBJ2-1, with D unresolved. Per germline, CDR1 SGHRS and CDR2 YFSETQ. The V end lost 1 base, the J end lost 8 bases, and 7 bases lay between the germline ends. The CDR3 runs 12 residues. CDR3 amino acids: CASSLHADEQFF. The CDR3 region has the DNA TGCGCCAGCAGCTTGCACGCAGATGAGCAGTTCTTC.

This chain uses TRBV9 with TRBJ1-5, with D perhaps matching TRBD1 (6 bases). Germline values: CDR1 SGDLS, CDR2 YYNGEE. V lost 4 bases, J lost 5 bases, and 13 bases lay in between. CDR3 size: 14 residues. CDR3 in DNA: TGTGCCAGCAGCCCGTGGTCAGGGGATCAGCCCCAGCATTTT. It is translated as CASSPWSGDQPQHF. The variable domain in full, completed from reference TRBV9 and TRBJ1-5, reads DSGVTQTPKHLITATGQRVTLRCSPRSGDLSVYWYQQSLDQGLQFLIQYYNGEERAKGNILERFSAQQFPDLHSELNLSSLELGDSALYFCASSPWSGDQPQHFGDGTRLSIL.

This clonotype was seen more than once but under ten times. The chain has TRBV20-1 and TRBJ2-3, with 7 bases fitting TRBD2. Germline V gene data show CDR1 as DFQATT and CDR2 as SNEGSKA (reference sequence). V trimming: 3 bases; J trimming: 5 bases; junction bases outside the gene matches: 5. The length of the CDR3 is 13 residues. As DNA, the CDR3 is TGCAGTGCTAGCTTGCCTAGCGGAGATACGCAGTATTTT. Translated: CSASLPSGDTQYF.

This chain joins TRBV4-2 and TRBJ2-1, with D perhaps TRBD1 or TRBD2 (6 bases each). This CDR3 contains 17 residues. Per the germline V gene, CDR1 is LGHNA and CDR2 is YNFKEQ. Trimming left V 1 base short and J 2 bases short, with 15 bases between. The DNA of the CDR3 is TGTGCCAGCAGCCAAGCTACGGGGGCCCCTACCTACAATGAGCAGTTCTTC. Translation gives CASSQATGAPTYNEQFF.

The genes are TRBV5-6 and TRBJ2-1; 13 nucleotides line up with TRBD2. Germline lookup yields CDR1 SGHDT and CDR2 YYEEEE. The V gene end was trimmed by 3 bases and the J gene end by 13 bases; junction bases not matched to a gene: 4. The CDR3 runs to 13 residues. The CDR3 DNA reads as TGTGCCAGCAGCTACACTAGCGGGGGGGGACAGTTCTTC. Translating gives CASSYTSGGGQFF.

The chain joins TRBV6-5 to TRBJ2-1; 9 nucleotides agree with TRBD2. The CDR3 loop spans 13 amino acids. Germline loops: CDR1 MNHEY, CDR2 SVGAGI. Trimming at V came to 4 bases and at J to 10 bases, leaving 5 bases not matched to a gene. The CDR3 coding sequence is TGTGCCAGCAGTTCCCCTGGACTAGCGGAGCAGTTCTTC. Its translation: CASSSPGLAEQFF.

The rearrangement links TRBV6-2 or TRBV6-3 to TRBJ2-7; D is unresolved. Germline V lookup: CDR1 MNHEY, CDR2 SVGEGT. V shed 1 base and J shed 4 bases, with 5 bases lying between them. The CDR3 covers 12 residues. The CDR3: CASSYWGYEQYF. The DNA of the CDR3 is TGTGCCAGCAGTTACTGGGGTTACGAGCAGTACTTC.

The rearrangement links TRBV4-1 to TRBJ2-4; D not certain. Germline-derived CDR1 and CDR2 are MGHRA and YSYEKL. The CDR3 consists of 15 residues. Trimming removed 2 bases at V and 8 bases at J, with 16 bases between. CDR3 in DNA: TGCGCCAGCAGCCAAAACCGGCCCGGTGAATACATTCAGTACTTC. Amino acids: CASSQNRPGEYIQYF.

This clonotype was recorded a few times. The CDR3 DNA sequence: TGCAGTGCCCCCCGACAGGGCCCTAATTCACCCCTCCACTTT. Translating gives CSAPRQGPNSPLHF. The V call is TRBV20-1, the J call TRBJ1-6; TRBD1 agrees at 7 bases. V shed 6 bases, J shed 6 bases, and the junction held 8 bases outside the gene matches. This CDR3 has 14 amino acids. Germline V gene lookup returns CDR1 DFQATT and CDR2 SNEGSKA (reference sequence).

This chain uses TRBV20-1 with TRBJ1-1; 8 bases align to TRBD1. This CDR3 has 16 residues. CDR1 is DFQATT and CDR2 is SNEGSKA in the germline V gene (reference sequence). J gave up 0 bases and V 4 bases, and 10 bases lay outside the gene matches. CDR3 region: CSAKGQGAGLNTEAFF. The CDR3 DNA follows: TGCAGTGCTAAAGGCCAGGGGGCGGGATTGAACACTGAAGCTTTCTTT.

The V and J genes are TRBV10-3 and TRBJ2-5; D is perhaps TRBD2 (6 bases). With 10 bases removed from V and 4 bases from J, the gap between germline ends came to 22 bases. This CDR3 has 15 residues. Germline CDR1 reads ENHRY; CDR2 reads SYGVKD. The CDR3 spells CATQDGGDVGETQYF. DNA for the CDR3: TGTGCCACCCAAGACGGGGGTGATGTGGGAGAGACCCAGTACTTC.

This chain links TRBV7-2 with TRBJ2-1, with a weak D call TRBD2 (6 bases). V shed 2 bases and J shed 5 bases, with 13 bases lying between them. The V gene's germline CDR1 is SGHTA and CDR2 FQGNSA. The CDR3 has 15 amino acids. CDR3 nucleotides: TGTGCCAGCAGCTTACGGGGAGGCCGAAACAATGAGCAGTTCTTC. Its protein is CASSLRGGRNNEQFF.

In this sample, this clonotype turned up a few times. One end of the junction is discordant with germline, which a read error may explain. The CDR3 sequence: CSVREDRDNRPQHF. CDR3 nucleotide sequence: TGCAGCGTTCGGGAAGACAGGGACAATCGGCCCCAGCATTTT. The chain employs TRBV29-1 and TRBJ1-5, with 7 bases fitting TRBD1. Germline V lookup: CDR1 SQVTM, CDR2 ANQGSEA. There are 14 residues in the CDR3.

This sequence joins TRBV10-3 and TRBJ1-1; D is possibly TRBD1 (6 bases). The ends were cut back, 6 bases at V and 6 bases at J, with 20 bases in the middle. Germline V gene sequence: CDR1 ENHRY, CDR2 SYGVKD. The CDR3 contains 15 residues. Written as DNA, the CDR3 is TGTGCCATCAGGACGGACAGTCCTCATGGAGCTGAAGCTTTCTTT. As protein: CAIRTDSPHGAEAFF.

The J gene is TRBJ1-1, the V gene TRBV27; D gene unclear. V lost 4 bases and J lost 1, with 16 bases in between. Germline V CDR1 and CDR2: MNHEY, SMNVEV (reference sequence). CDR3 length: 16 amino acids. The CDR3 protein is CASSSPVVGRNTEAFF. In nucleotides, the CDR3 is TGTGCCAGCAGTTCCCCCGTAGTAGGGCGGAACACTGAAGCTTTCTTT.